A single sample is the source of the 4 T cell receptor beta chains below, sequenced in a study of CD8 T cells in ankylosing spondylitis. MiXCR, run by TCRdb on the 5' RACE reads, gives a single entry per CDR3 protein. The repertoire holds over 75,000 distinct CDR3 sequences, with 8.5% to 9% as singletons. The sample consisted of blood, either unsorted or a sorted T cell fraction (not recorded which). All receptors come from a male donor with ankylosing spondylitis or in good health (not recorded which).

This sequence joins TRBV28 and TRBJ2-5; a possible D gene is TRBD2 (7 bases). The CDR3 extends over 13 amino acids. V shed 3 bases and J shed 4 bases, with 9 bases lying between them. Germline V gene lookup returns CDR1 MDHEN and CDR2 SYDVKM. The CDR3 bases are TGTGCCAGCAGTTTCGCGGGGGCAGAGACCCAGTACTTC. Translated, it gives CASSFAGAETQYF.

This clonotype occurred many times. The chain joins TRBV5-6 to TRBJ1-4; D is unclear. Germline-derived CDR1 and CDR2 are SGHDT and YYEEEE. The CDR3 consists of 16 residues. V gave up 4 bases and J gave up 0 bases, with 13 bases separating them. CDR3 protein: CASSLPPGATNEKLFF. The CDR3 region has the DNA TGTGCCAGCAGCCTTCCCCCAGGCGCAACTAATGAAAAACTGTTTTTT.

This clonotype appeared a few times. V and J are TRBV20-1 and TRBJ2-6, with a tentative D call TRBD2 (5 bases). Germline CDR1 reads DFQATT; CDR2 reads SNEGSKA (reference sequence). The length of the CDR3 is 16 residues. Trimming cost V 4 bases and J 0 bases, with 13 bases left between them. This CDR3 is CSANPTGNSGANVLTF. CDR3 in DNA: TGCAGTGCTAATCCGACCGGGAACTCTGGGGCCAACGTCCTGACTTTC.

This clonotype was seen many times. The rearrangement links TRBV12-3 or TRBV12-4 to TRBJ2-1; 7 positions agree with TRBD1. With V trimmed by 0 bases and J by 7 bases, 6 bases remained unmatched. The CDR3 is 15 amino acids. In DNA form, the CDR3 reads TGTGCCAGCAGTTTAGCATCCCACAGGGGTAATGAGCAGTTCTTC. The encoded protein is CASSLASHRGNEQFF.